This TCR beta chain was recorded in a study of Graves' ophthalmopathy and Graves' hyperthyroidism. Study background: Cases classed as stable hyperthyroidism had no ophthalmopathy within 18 months of follow-up. General study points: A model built from 13 signatures distinguished ophthalmopathy from stable hyperthyroidism with roughly 85% sensitivity and approximately 80% specificity. Most expanded clonotypes in thyroid above 0.001 frequency also showed up in blood.

Germline V CDR1 and CDR2: MNHEY, SVGAGI. CDR3 length equals 14 residues. Trimming left V 4 bases short and J 2 bases short, with 6 bases between. The study amplified TCR beta CDR3 regions using RNA transcripts. The first round was an RT-PCR with HTBI primers, and the second round was a multiplex PCR. TCRdb called the multiplex PCR reads again in MiXCR, with one record for every CDR3 protein. The sample holds about 600,000 distinct CDR3 sequences, just under 40% seen once. As concerns this clonotype: The antigen is unknown. A clone one base away is much larger, so this may be a read error.

Hyperthyroidism in these 18- to 65-year-old patients was newly diagnosed, lasting under 2 months. The rearrangement uses TRBV6-5 and TRBJ2-6; D remains unclear. This clonotype was obtained from an adult man with Graves' hyperthyroidism. Material: peripheral blood or thyroid tissue (not recorded which). The CDR3 reads CASSSDTGANVLTF. CDR3 nucleotides: TGTGCCAGCAGTTCCGATACTGGGGCCAACGTCCTGACTTTC.